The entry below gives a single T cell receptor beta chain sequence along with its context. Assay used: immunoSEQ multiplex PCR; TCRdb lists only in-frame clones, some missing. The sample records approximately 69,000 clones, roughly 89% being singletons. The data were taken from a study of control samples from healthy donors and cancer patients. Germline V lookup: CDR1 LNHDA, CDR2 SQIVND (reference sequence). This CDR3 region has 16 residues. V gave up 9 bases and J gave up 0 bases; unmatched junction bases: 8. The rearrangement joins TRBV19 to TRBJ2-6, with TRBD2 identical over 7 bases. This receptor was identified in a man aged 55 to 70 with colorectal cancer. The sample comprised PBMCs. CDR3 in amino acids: CASNNPGGSGANVLTF. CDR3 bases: TGTGCCAGCAATAACCCGGGGGGCTCTGGGGCCAACGTCCTGACTTTC.